This passage covers 23 T cell receptor beta chains from one sample sequenced in a study of cytomegalovirus exposure and HLA in healthy donors. The PCR employed 60 Vbeta primers together with 13 Jbeta primers. Data came from immunoSEQ multiplex PCR; TCRdb stores just in-frame clones and leaves some out. The sample shows 150,000 to 200,000 clones, 79% of them seen only once. The sequenced material came from PBMCs. These TCRs come from a woman aged 45 to 65 in good health and CMV-seronegative.

The chain has TRBV29-1 and TRBJ2-1; maybe TRBD1 (6 bases). The V gene's germline CDR1 is SQVTM and CDR2 ANQGSEA. CDR3 length: 16 amino acids. The V end was cut by 7 bases, the J end by 8 bases, with 27 bases between. In DNA, the CDR3 is TGCAGCGCCGCCTTGACGGGACACCCAATTGGGTATGAGCAGTTCTTC. Translation gives CSAALTGHPIGYEQFF.

This clone was counted only a few times. The rearrangement uses TRBV4-2 and TRBJ2-6; 7 nucleotides match TRBD2. V shed 4 bases and J 0 bases; nucleotides not matched to a gene: 12. Germline CDR1 and CDR2: LGHNA and YNFKEQ. This CDR3 region has 19 residues. DNA of the CDR3: TGTGCCAGCAGCCCCGAGCGGGGCGGTGTGAGCTCTGGGGCCAACGTCCTGACTTTC. It is translated as CASSPERGGVSSGANVLTF.

The chain links TRBV10-3 to TRBJ2-7; D gene ambiguous. Germline V lookup: CDR1 ENHRY, CDR2 SYGVKD. CDR3 length: 12 amino acids. V dropped 5 bases and J dropped 6 bases, with 11 bases sitting between them. CDR3 DNA: TGTGCCATCAGTCCCGCGTTCGGCGAGCAGTACTTC. This gives the protein CAISPAFGEQYF.

V usage is TRBV28 and J usage is TRBJ2-1, with 8 bases lining up with TRBD2. This CDR3 contains 15 residues. Losses at the gene ends were 7 bases for V and 6 bases for J; bases not matched to a gene: 11. Germline V gene lookup returns CDR1 MDHEN and CDR2 SYDVKM. CDR3 loop: CASNLAGPQTNEQFF. CDR3 coding DNA: TGTGCCAGCAACTTAGCGGGACCACAGACCAATGAGCAGTTCTTC.

On this clone itself: Germline is not matched at one junction end, which may reflect a read error. The chain couples TRBV7-9 to TRBJ2-5, with 13 bases aligning to TRBD2. CDR3 length equals 16 residues. Germline V gives CDR1 SEHNR, CDR2 FQNEAQ (reference sequence). Here the CDR3 DNA reads TGTTCCAGCAGCAACACTAGCGGGAGGGCCAGGGAGACCCAGTACTTC. It specifies CSSSNTSGRARETQYF.

The chain recombines TRBV9 with TRBJ1-3, with D tentatively TRBD1 (6 bases). V shed 0 bases and J shed 3 bases, with 16 bases lying between them. Germline V gives CDR1 SGDLS, CDR2 YYNGEE. The CDR3 is 17 residues long. CDR3 sequence: CASSVASQGFIGNTIYF. The DNA for the CDR3 is TGTGCCAGCAGCGTAGCTAGCCAGGGGTTCATTGGAAACACCATATATTTT.

This clone has only a few counts. The chain joins TRBV5-5 to TRBJ1-1, with D perhaps matching TRBD1 (5 bases). The V gene lost 4 bases and the J gene lost 1 base, with 14 bases spanning the gap. Germline CDR1 SGHKS, CDR2 YYEKEE (reference sequence). The CDR3 spans 15 residues. The CDR3 sequence: CASSLLARENTEAFF. The CDR3 region has the DNA TGTGCCAGCAGCCTCTTGGCCAGGGAGAACACTGAAGCTTTCTTT.

This chain joins TRBV7-2 and TRBJ2-3; TRBD2 aligns across 7 bases. The V gene's germline CDR1 is SGHTA and CDR2 FQGNSA. J gave up 4 bases and V 5 bases, and 6 bases lay outside the gene matches. The CDR3 is 14 residues long. CDR3 nucleotides: TGTGCCAGCAGCCTCGGGAGGCCCCCAGATACGCAGTATTTT. It yields the protein CASSLGRPPDTQYF.

The chain joins TRBV19 to TRBJ1-5, with TRBD1 identical over 8 bases. The CDR3 runs to 15 residues. Germline V gene lookup returns CDR1 LNHDA and CDR2 SQIVND (reference sequence). With V trimmed by 7 bases and J by 5 bases, 10 bases remained unmatched. For the CDR3, the DNA is TGTGCCAGTAAAAGGACAGGGAGGAACGATCAGCCCCAGCATTTT. It is translated as CASKRTGRNDQPQHF.

The chain employs TRBV18 and TRBJ1-5; possibly TRBD1 for D (5 bases). The V gene lost 3 bases and the J gene lost 6 bases, with 15 bases spanning the gap. The CDR3 spans 15 residues. Germline CDR1 KGHSH, CDR2 LQKENI. CDR3 sequence reads: CASSPQPQGSQPQHF. The CDR3 DNA sequence: TGTGCCAGCTCACCCCAACCTCAGGGTAGTCAGCCCCAGCATTTT.

The chain combines TRBV9 with TRBJ2-7, with 9 bases identical to TRBD1. The CDR3 is 14 amino acids. J was trimmed by 2 bases and V by 3 bases; bases with no gene match: 3. Germline CDR1 is SGDLS and CDR2 is YYNGEE. CDR3 sequence reads: CASSAGQGPYEQYF. The CDR3 DNA reads as TGTGCCAGCAGCGCAGGACAGGGGCCCTACGAGCAGTACTTC.

This clone was recorded only once. V is TRBV6-5 and J is TRBJ1-5; D is ambiguous. The CDR3 spans 15 residues. V gave up 0 bases and J gave up 2 bases, with 8 bases separating them. Germline CDR1 is MNHEY and CDR2 is SVGAGI. CDR3 coding DNA: TGTGCCAGCAGTTACTCTAACGGAGGCAATCAGCCCCAGCATTTT. Protein: CASSYSNGGNQPQHF.

The chain uses TRBV15 and TRBJ1-5; D is ambiguous. V gave up 2 bases and J gave up 3 bases, with 8 bases separating them. This CDR3 spans 14 amino acids. The germline V gene has CDR1 LNHNV and CDR2 YYDKDF (reference sequence). CDR3 protein: CATSRQIANQPQHF. The CDR3 bases are TGTGCCACCAGCAGACAGATTGCCAATCAGCCCCAGCATTTT.

This chain uses TRBV27 with TRBJ2-2; D not certain. Germline lookup yields CDR1 MNHEY and CDR2 SMNVEV (reference sequence). Trimming pared 4 bases from V and 4 bases from J, leaving 13 bases between. The CDR3 runs 15 residues. The CDR3 bases are TGTGCCAGCAGTTCTTTAATAGCACCCACCGGGGAGCTGTTTTTT. This codes for CASSSLIAPTGELFF.

V gene TRBV9 combines with J gene TRBJ2-5, with D possibly matching TRBD2 (6 bases). The CDR3 is made up of 14 amino acids. The germline V gene has CDR1 SGDLS and CDR2 YYNGEE. Trimming stripped 4 bases from V and 1 base from J, with 11 bases between. This CDR3 reads CASSPRDFQETQYF. For the CDR3, the DNA is TGTGCCAGCAGCCCTCGGGACTTCCAAGAGACCCAGTACTTC.

The chain uses TRBV9 and TRBJ2-7, with 9 bases fitting TRBD1. V lost 3 bases, J lost 4 bases, and 8 bases stayed unmatched. The germline gives CDR1 SGDLS, CDR2 YYNGEE. The length of the CDR3 is 15 residues. As DNA, the CDR3 is TGTGCCAGCAGCGCATACGGGACAGGGAAGTACGAGCAGTACTTC. Protein: CASSAYGTGKYEQYF.

The gene calls are TRBV11-2 and TRBJ2-7; 7 bases are shared with TRBD2. Germline CDR1 and CDR2: SGHAT and FQNNGV. The length of the CDR3 is 14 residues. Trimming took 3 bases from V and 3 from J; bases not matched to a gene: 5. The CDR3 is CASSFGGSLYEQYF. In DNA form, the CDR3 reads TGTGCCAGCAGCTTTGGCGGGAGCCTCTACGAGCAGTACTTC.

The chain employs TRBV6-5 and TRBJ2-1, with 8 bases matching TRBD1. The CDR3 covers 15 residues. V dropped 6 bases and J dropped 3; count of bases not matched to a gene: 7. Germline assignment: CDR1 MNHEY and CDR2 SVGAGI. The CDR3 DNA follows: TGTGCCAGCAGAGAGACAGGGGTTATCTACAATGAGCAGTTCTTC. As protein: CASRETGVIYNEQFF.

The genes are TRBV4-3 and TRBJ2-3; TRBD2 matches 7 bases. With V trimmed by 0 bases and J by 8 bases, 20 bases remained unmatched. Germline V lookup: CDR1 LGHNA, CDR2 YSLEER. The CDR3 has 19 amino acids. This CDR3 is CASSQDLSPSGALRGTQYF. The CDR3 DNA reads TGCGCCAGCAGCCAAGATTTGTCCCCGAGCGGGGCCCTGCGGGGTACGCAGTATTTT.

V is TRBV7-9 and J is TRBJ2-2; D is undetermined. CDR1 and CDR2 from the germline V gene are SEHNR and FQNEAQ (reference sequence). CDR3 size: 13 residues. The ends were cut back, 3 bases at V and 5 bases at J, with 7 bases in the middle. As DNA, the CDR3 is TGTGCCAGCAGCTTCGCCAGGACCGGGGAGCTGTTTTTT. It is translated as CASSFARTGELFF.

J is TRBJ2-7 and V is TRBV7-2, with 9 bases fitting TRBD2. The CDR3 is made up of 15 amino acids. Germline CDR1 and CDR2: SGHTA and FQGNSA. With 4 bases clipped from V and 1 base from J, the junction kept 5 bases outside the gene matches. CDR3 protein: CASSSGTSISYEQYF. The CDR3 DNA is TGTGCCAGCAGCTCGGGGACTAGCATATCCTACGAGCAGTACTTC.

Turning to this clone: This sample includes further DNA sequences coding for the same CDR3. The chain couples TRBV9 to TRBJ2-1, with 9 bases matching TRBD2. Losses at the gene ends were 0 bases for V and 3 bases for J; bases not matched to a gene: 1. CDR3 length: 15 amino acids. Germline CDR1 is SGDLS and CDR2 is YYNGEE. CDR3 sequence reads: CASSVGSGSYNEQFF. In DNA form, the CDR3 reads TGTGCCAGCAGCGTAGGTAGCGGGAGCTACAATGAGCAGTTCTTC.

CDR3 nucleotide sequence: TGTGCCAGCAAGCGGGAGGGCCGCTACGAGCAGTACTTC. It yields the protein CASKREGRYEQYF. This rearrangement joins TRBV27 to TRBJ2-7; TRBD2 matches 10 bases. The CDR3 covers 13 residues. The trim removed 7 bases at V and 3 bases at J, leaving 3 bases unmatched. CDR1 is MNHEY and CDR2 is SMNVEV in the germline V gene (reference sequence).